This T cell receptor beta chain derives from a study of T cells in Graves' hyperthyroidism and ophthalmopathy (dated by TCRdb to between 2018 and 2020). Broadly, across the study: Peripheral blood samples were taken at initial diagnosis, before any treatment was given. To identify TCR V-J signatures that set the groups apart, the researchers used a discovery cohort of approximately 98 patients, made up of 43 with Graves' ophthalmopathy and 55 to 65 with stable Graves' hyperthyroidism. Prospective prediction of ophthalmopathy was tested in an independent validation cohort consisting of under 20 hyperthyroidism patients and about 17 patients who later progressed to ophthalmopathy. The approximately 90 discovery patients were randomly split 7:3 into training and test sets. In addition, the study compared T-cell repertoires in thyroid tissue and in blood from a handful of Graves' hyperthyroidism patients. After blood sampling, hyperthyroidism patients were treated with methimazole at a starting dose of 30 mg daily, and ophthalmopathy patients were treated with high-dose intravenous methylprednisolone. The paper describes TCR Vbeta CDR3 sequencing of 120 to 150 peripheral blood samples, made up of about 41 ophthalmopathy patients, around 73 hyperthyroidism patients and some 17 progressor patients. The research as a whole found: In validation, the model predicted progression to ophthalmopathy with over 60% sensitivity and over 72% specificity, a median of approximately 6.5 months before onset. Sample size was not statistically predetermined, and blinding of investigators to group allocation was not performed. Most expanded thyroid clonotypes (frequency above 0.001) were also detected in blood, suggesting blood repertoires may reflect thyroid immune responses. A 13 V-J signature model separated ophthalmopathy from stable hyperthyroidism, with 87.88% sensitivity and around 84% specificity in cross-validation and 80%/75% in testing.

In the ophthalmopathy patients, disease was moderately to severely active, with a Clinical Activity Score of 3 or more, a NOSPECS grade of 4 or more, and a duration of less than 3 months. Exclusion was applied to patients with uncontrolled infections, other autoimmune diseases, pregnancy or lactation. Diagnoses were based on clinical symptoms, serum thyroxine and TRAb, thyroid ultrasound and orbital computed tomography. Ficoll-Paque density gradient centrifugation was used to isolate PBMCs from about 9.4 ml of fresh peripheral blood. Total RNA was extracted with Trizol reagent, and quality was checked on an Agilent 2100 Bioanalyzer. This clonotype was detected ten times or more. The clone's antigen remains unknown. No qualities accompany the bases; no much larger clone lies one base away. From the cysteine up to the phenylalanine, the CDR3 has a length of 14 residues. The CDR3 DNA has 42 bases and is translated from base 1. A distance of 16 bases separates the germline ends of V and J, which lose 7 bases and 3 bases respectively. CDR1 and CDR2 are drawn from the germline V gene (reference sequence): DFQATT, SNEGSKA.

The TCR beta CDR3 regions were amplified from RNA transcripts. The first round of RT-PCR for the TCR CDR3 was performed with the HTBI primer set and the Qiagen OneStep RT-PCR kit. Libraries were constructed in a second round of multiplex PCR, after which size selection and purification were performed. Sequencing of the libraries was done on an Illumina HiSeq2000 using paired-end 100 bp reads. The original pipeline was this. SOAPnuke was used to process the raw data, with reads discarded if the reads contained adapters or uncalled bases, had a mean Phred below 15, or lacked an exact constant-primer or identifier match. COPE v1.2.5 was used to merge the high-quality paired reads, and each unique nucleotide sequence was defined as a clonotype. Clonotypes were aligned to IMGT TRBV, TRBD and TRBJ reference segments using MiTCR v1.1. Analysis was restricted to V-J combinations with a frequency above 0.0001, which covered 98% to 99.2% of repertoires. A TCS score was defined as the ratio of F50 (clonal expansion) to E x V (chaos), with BLOSUM62-based TCRdist applied between CDR3 peptides within each V-J. Welch's t-statistics and random forest reduced fewer than 550 V-J features to 13, which were used in a naive Bayes classifier (R e1071). In-frame beta chains were kept once TCRdb had trimmed the public reads at Q25 with fastp and called clones with MiXCR. Identical CDR3 proteins give one entry, which carries the most common genes and DNA. Clone size and V and J calls follow TCRdb, not the original study. This sample holds around 360,000 distinct CDR3 sequences; roughly 15% were observed only once. The biggest ten clones account for under 25% of the sample.

The chain couples TRBV20-1 to TRBJ2-1; the best D guess is TRBD2, with 6 bases matching. The TCR originated in a woman aged 60-70 years with Graves' ophthalmopathy. Material: blood. The bases read TGCAGTGTTCCGGGGGAACGGGACTACAATGAGCAGTTCTTC. Its coded protein is CSVPGERDYNEQFF.